This is a list of T cell receptor beta chains from one sample in a study of shared clonotypes between healthy human individuals. Only in-frame clones appear in the TCRdb table, and some are missing; sequencing was by immunoSEQ multiplex PCR. Among around 2.3 million clones listed, roughly 95% were seen once. Material for sequencing was naive CD4+ T cells sorted from blood. The receptors derive from a man between 18 and 35 years old in good health. CDR3s include the opening cysteine and the closing phenylalanine or tryptophan. The D gene is left open where the match is weak. Not every row has a clone size; where given, it reads once, few, many or a size class.

>TRBJ1-5|-|TRBV27|-
CASSLNSSYSNQPQHF
TGTGCCAGCAGTTTAAACAGTTCGTATAGCAATCAGCCCCAGCATTTT
>TRBJ2-1|-|TRBV10-1|-
CASSERGDSYNEQFF
TGCGCCAGCAGTGAGAGGGGGGACAGCTACAATGAGCAGTTCTTC
>TRBJ1-1|-|TRBV30|-
CAWSPTLADEAFF
TGTGCCTGGAGTCCGACCCTGGCGGATGAAGCTTTCTTT
>TRBJ2-3|-|TRBV9|-
CASSVNGRRTDTQYF
TGTGCCAGCAGCGTTAACGGGAGAAGGACAGATACGCAGTATTTT
>TRBJ2-1|-|TRBV4-1|-
CASSQLGKGDEQFF
TGCGCCAGCAGCCAATTAGGGAAGGGCGATGAGCAGTTCTTC
>TRBJ1-2|-|TRBV28|TRBD1
CASSPGTGYGYTF
TGTGCCAGCAGCCCGGGGACAGGCTATGGCTACACCTTC
>TRBJ1-4|-|TRBV4-1|TRBD1
CASSQGAPGQGDEKLFF
TGCGCCAGCAGCCAAGGAGCTCCGGGACAGGGGGATGAAAAACTGTTTTTT
>TRBJ2-3|-|TRBV7-9|-
CASSSGNTASTDTQYF
TGTGCCAGCAGCTCAGGAAACACTGCTAGCACAGATACGCAGTATTTT
>TRBJ1-4|-|TRBV7-9|TRBD1
CASSRDRADEKLFF
TGTGCCAGCAGCCGGGACAGGGCTGATGAAAAACTGTTTTTT
>TRBJ2-5|once|TRBV7-2|TRBD2
CASSLELAGVETQYF
TGTGCCAGCAGCTTAGAACTAGCGGGGGTGGAGACCCAGTACTTC
>TRBJ2-7|once|TRBV7-2|-
CASSLARGVNEQYF
TGTGCCAGCAGCTTAGCGAGAGGGGTCAACGAGCAGTACTTC
>TRBJ2-1|-|TRBV4-1|-
CASSHAVKGWDEQFF
TGCGCCAGCAGCCACGCTGTGAAAGGGTGGGATGAGCAGTTCTTC
>TRBJ2-5|-|TRBV6-7|TRBD2
CASSHPGLAGGLETQYF
TGTGCCAGCAGTCACCCCGGACTAGCGGGGGGCCTGGAGACCCAGTACTTC
>TRBJ2-7|-|TRBV27|TRBD2
CASSLTGTAGDKQYF
TGTGCCAGCAGTTTAACCGGGACGGCGGGAGACAAGCAGTACTTC
>TRBJ1-3|-|TRBV29-1|-
CSVLSRTAGGNTIYF
TGCAGCGTCCTCAGCAGGACAGCTGGCGGAAACACCATATATTTT
>TRBJ2-7|-|TRBV15|-
CATSREIGPYEQYF
TGTGCCACCAGCAGAGAAATAGGACCTTACGAGCAGTACTTC
>TRBJ2-5|-|TRBV19|TRBD1
CASSITGGTETQYF
TGTGCCAGTAGTATTACAGGGGGCACGGAGACCCAGTACTTC
>TRBJ2-7|-|TRBV15|-
CATSRDLGSGFEQYF
TGTGCCACCAGCAGAGATTTGGGGTCCGGCTTCGAGCAGTACTTC
>TRBJ2-7|-|TRBV4-1|-
CASSQVAARLYEQYF
TGCGCCAGCAGCCAAGTGGCGGCACGCCTCTACGAGCAGTACTTC
>TRBJ2-1|-|TRBV6-1|-
CASSGGYSSYNEQFF
TGTGCCAGCAGTGGTGGCTATAGCTCCTACAATGAGCAGTTCTTC
>TRBJ1-4|-|TRBV28|-
CASSSAQTRGEKLFF
TGTGCCAGCAGTTCCGCACAGACCCGGGGGGAAAAACTGTTTTTT
>TRBJ2-2|-|TRBV4-3|-
CASSQAEGTGELFF
TGCGCCAGCAGCCAAGCAGAGGGGACCGGGGAGCTGTTTTTT
>TRBJ2-7|-|TRBV7-8|TRBD2
CASSSGTSGRKQYF
TGTGCCAGCAGCTCGGGGACTAGCGGGAGGAAGCAGTACTTC
>TRBJ1-5|-|TRBV6-1|TRBD1
CASREGGGSHQPQHF
TGTGCCAGCAGGGAGGGAGGGGGCTCCCATCAGCCCCAGCATTTT
>TRBJ2-7|-|TRBV6-6|TRBD1
CASSSPGTGRYEQYF
TGTGCCAGCAGCAGCCCCGGGACAGGGAGATACGAGCAGTACTTC
>TRBJ1-2|-|TRBV30|TRBD1
CAWSAGTGRLANYGYTF
TGTGCCTGGAGTGCTGGGACAGGGAGGTTGGCTAACTATGGCTACACCTTC
>TRBJ1-5|few|TRBV19|-
CASRLGTRGSNQPQHF
TGTGCCAGTCGTTTGGGCACAAGAGGCAGCAATCAGCCCCAGCATTTT
>TRBJ2-2|-|TRBV5-8|TRBD1
CASSLYIGTANTGELFF
TGTGCCAGCAGCCTATATATCGGGACAGCAAACACCGGGGAGCTGTTTTTT
>TRBJ1-6|-|TRBV6-6|-
CASSYGQSSYNSPLHF
TGTGCCAGCAGTTACGGGCAGAGCTCCTATAATTCACCCCTCCACTTT
>TRBJ2-5|once|TRBV9|-
CASSVAELFETQYF
TGTGCCAGCAGCGTGGCAGAGCTGTTCGAGACCCAGTACTTC
>TRBJ1-6|-|TRBV21-1|-
CASSKHRDRESSYNSPLHF
TGTGCCAGCAGCAAACATAGGGACAGGGAGAGCTCCTATAATTCACCCCTCCACTTT
>TRBJ2-3|-|TRBV30|TRBD2
CAWRYPGGMADTQYF
TGTGCCTGGAGGTACCCGGGAGGAATGGCAGATACGCAGTATTTT
>TRBJ1-4|-|TRBV2|TRBD1
CASSGQGFRANEKLFF
TGTGCCAGCAGCGGACAGGGATTTAGGGCTAATGAAAAACTGTTTTTT
>TRBJ1-1|once|TRBV5-1|-
CASSLGGSGNTEAFF
TGCGCCAGCAGCTTGGGCGGGTCGGGGAACACTGAAGCTTTCTTT
>TRBJ2-1|-|TRBV7-9|-
CASSLGDSTWGLEQFF
TGTGCCAGCAGCTTAGGAGATTCTACTTGGGGGCTCGAGCAGTTCTTC
>TRBJ2-5|-|TRBV10-1|-
CASSESKETQYF
TGCGCCAGCAGTGAGTCTAAAGAGACCCAGTACTTC
>TRBJ1-5|-|TRBV4-2|-
CASSQEVGIQPQHF
TGTGCCAGCAGCCAAGAAGTGGGGATTCAGCCCCAGCATTTT
>TRBJ2-3|-|TRBV5-1|-
CASTRRGEGTDTQYF
TGCGCCAGCACTCGCAGGGGAGAGGGCACAGATACGCAGTATTTT
>TRBJ1-2|-|TRBV7-9|TRBD1
CASSLNTGVPYGYTF
TGTGCCAGCAGCCTCAACACAGGGGTTCCCTATGGCTACACCTTC
>TRBJ2-1|-|TRBV10-1|-
CASSESASAYNEQFF
TGCGCCAGCAGTGAGTCTGCTAGCGCCTACAATGAGCAGTTCTTC
>TRBJ2-4|-|TRBV28|-
CASSSTGELAKNIQYF
TGTGCCAGCAGTTCCACAGGCGAACTAGCCAAAAACATTCAGTACTTC
>TRBJ2-3|-|TRBV7-2|-
CASSSRRGATDTQYF
TGTGCCAGCAGCTCCCGTCGGGGGGCCACAGATACGCAGTATTTT
>TRBJ2-7|-|TRBV11-2|-
CASSSRGYLYEQYF
TGTGCCAGCAGCTCCAGGGGTTACCTCTACGAGCAGTACTTC